This paragraph covers one TCR beta chain sequence. This sample stems from a study of blood T cell repertoires in COVID-19. Overall study context: There were acute and convalescent COVID-19 samples, and they came from the United States, Italy and Spain. PBMCs, B-cell-depleted T cells, or T cells were the source of the cDNA or gDNA that made up the material.

Per the original methods: Reference gene primer amplification in the assay estimated nucleated cell counts. Produced via immunoSEQ multiplex PCR; TCRdb's table is partial and in-frame only. V, J and clone size are those of that table, while D and trimming were read from the DNA. The data show 20,000 to 30,000 clones, with around 81% seen just once and approximately 7% held by the top ten. Trimming stripped 0 bases from V and 2 bases from J, with 16 bases between. The CDR3 length is 17 residues. Germline lookup yields CDR1 LGHDT and CDR2 YNNKEL (reference sequence). This TCR was sampled from a man in his sixties or seventies with acute or convalescent COVID-19. The source material was peripheral blood. V is TRBV3-1 (or the pseudogene TRBV3-2) and J is TRBJ1-1; a possible D gene is TRBD1 (5 bases). The CDR3 here is CASSQDWQGSINTEAFF. CDR3 bases: TGTGCCAGCAGCCAAGATTGGCAGGGCTCGATAAACACTGAAGCTTTCTTT.